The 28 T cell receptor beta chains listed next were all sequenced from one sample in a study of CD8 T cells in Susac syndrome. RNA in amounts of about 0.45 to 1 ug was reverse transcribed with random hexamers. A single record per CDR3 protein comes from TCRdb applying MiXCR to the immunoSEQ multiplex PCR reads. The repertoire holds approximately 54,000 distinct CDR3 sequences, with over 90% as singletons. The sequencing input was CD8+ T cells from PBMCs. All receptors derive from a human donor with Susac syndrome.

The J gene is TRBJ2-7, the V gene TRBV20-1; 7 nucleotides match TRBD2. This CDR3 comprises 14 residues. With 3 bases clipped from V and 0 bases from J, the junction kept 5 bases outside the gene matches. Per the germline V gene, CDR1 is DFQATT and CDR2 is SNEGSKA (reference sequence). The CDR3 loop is CSARMSGDSYEQYF. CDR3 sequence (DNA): TGCAGTGCTAGGATGAGCGGGGACTCCTACGAGCAGTACTTC.

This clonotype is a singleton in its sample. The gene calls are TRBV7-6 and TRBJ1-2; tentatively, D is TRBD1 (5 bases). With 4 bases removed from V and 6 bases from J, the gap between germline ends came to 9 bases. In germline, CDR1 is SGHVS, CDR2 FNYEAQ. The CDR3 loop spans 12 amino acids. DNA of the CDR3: TGTGCCAGCAGCTCCGAGACAGATGGCTACACCTTC. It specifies CASSSETDGYTF.

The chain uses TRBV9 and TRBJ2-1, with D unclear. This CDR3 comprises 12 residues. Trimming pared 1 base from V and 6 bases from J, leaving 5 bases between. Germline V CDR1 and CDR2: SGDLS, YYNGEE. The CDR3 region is CASSVTGNEQFF. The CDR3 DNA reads TGTGCCAGCAGCGTAACGGGCAATGAGCAGTTCTTC. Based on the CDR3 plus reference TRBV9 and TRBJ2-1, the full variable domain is DSGVTQTPKHLITATGQRVTLRCSPRSGDLSVYWYQQSLDQGLQFLIQYYNGEERAKGNILERFSAQQFPDLHSELNLSSLELGDSALYFCASSVTGNEQFFGPGTRLTVL.

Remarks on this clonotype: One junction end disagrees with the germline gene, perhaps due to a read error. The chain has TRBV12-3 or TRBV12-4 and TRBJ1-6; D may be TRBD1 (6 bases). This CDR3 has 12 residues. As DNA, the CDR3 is TGTGCCAGCAGTTTAGGTCAGGGGCCGCCAACCTTT. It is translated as CASSLGQGPPTF.

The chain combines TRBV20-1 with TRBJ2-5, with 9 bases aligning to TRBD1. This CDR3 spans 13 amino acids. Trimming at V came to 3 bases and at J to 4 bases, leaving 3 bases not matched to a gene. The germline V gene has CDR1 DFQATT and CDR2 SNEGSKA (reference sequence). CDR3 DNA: TGCAGTGCTAGGGGACAGGGAAGAGAGACCCAGTACTTC. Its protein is CSARGQGRETQYF.

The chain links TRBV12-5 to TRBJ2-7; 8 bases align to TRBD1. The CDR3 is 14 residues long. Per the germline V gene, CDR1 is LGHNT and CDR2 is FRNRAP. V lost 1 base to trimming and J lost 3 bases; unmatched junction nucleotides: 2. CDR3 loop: CASGLGQGYYEQYF. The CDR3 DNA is TGTGCTAGTGGTTTGGGACAGGGGTACTACGAGCAGTACTTC.

This CDR3 reads CASSMAGGPAGELFF. The CDR3, as DNA: TGTGCCAGCAGTATGGCGGGGGGGCCCGCCGGGGAGCTGTTTTTT. The chain is built from TRBV12-3 or TRBV12-4 and TRBJ2-2, with 9 positions matching TRBD2. The length of the CDR3 is 15 residues. The trim removed 5 bases at V and 6 bases at J, leaving 7 bases unmatched.

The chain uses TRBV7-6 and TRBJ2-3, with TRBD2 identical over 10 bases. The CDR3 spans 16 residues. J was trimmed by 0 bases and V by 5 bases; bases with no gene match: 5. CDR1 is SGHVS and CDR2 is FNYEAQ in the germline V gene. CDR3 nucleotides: TGTGCCAGCAGCGCCCGGACTAGCGGTAGCACAGATACGCAGTATTTT. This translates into CASSARTSGSTDTQYF.

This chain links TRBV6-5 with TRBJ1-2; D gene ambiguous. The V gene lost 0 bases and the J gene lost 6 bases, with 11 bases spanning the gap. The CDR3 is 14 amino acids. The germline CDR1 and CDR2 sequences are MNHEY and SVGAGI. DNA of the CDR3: TGTGCCAGCAGTTACTCGAGAGCTTGGGATGGCTACACCTTC. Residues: CASSYSRAWDGYTF.

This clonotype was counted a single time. CDR3 loop: CAWTSGGYNEQFF. The CDR3, as DNA: TGTGCCTGGACCAGCGGGGGCTACAATGAGCAGTTCTTC. V gene TRBV30 combines with J gene TRBJ2-1; 8 bases line up with TRBD2. The ends lost 4 bases at V and 3 bases at J; junction bases unmatched: 2. The CDR3 totals 13 residues. Germline assignment: CDR1 GTSNPN and CDR2 SVGIG (reference sequence).

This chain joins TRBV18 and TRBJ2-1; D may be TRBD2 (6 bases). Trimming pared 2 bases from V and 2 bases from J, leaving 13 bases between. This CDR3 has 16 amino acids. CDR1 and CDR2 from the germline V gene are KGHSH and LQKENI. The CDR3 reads CASSPGLASPYNEQFF. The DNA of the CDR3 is TGTGCCAGCTCACCAGGGCTAGCGTCCCCCTACAATGAGCAGTTCTTC.

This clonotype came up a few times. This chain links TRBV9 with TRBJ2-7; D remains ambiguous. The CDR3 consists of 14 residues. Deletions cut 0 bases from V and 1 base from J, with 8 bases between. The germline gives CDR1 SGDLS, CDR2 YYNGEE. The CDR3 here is CASSVGVGSYEQYF. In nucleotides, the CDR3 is TGTGCCAGCAGCGTAGGCGTCGGATCCTACGAGCAGTACTTC.

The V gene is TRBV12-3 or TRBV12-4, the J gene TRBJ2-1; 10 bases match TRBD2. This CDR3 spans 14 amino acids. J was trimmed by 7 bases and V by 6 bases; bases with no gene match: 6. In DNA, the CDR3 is TGTGCCAGCAGCTCTAGCGGGGGAGGAAATGAGCAGTTCTTC. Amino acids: CASSSSGGGNEQFF.

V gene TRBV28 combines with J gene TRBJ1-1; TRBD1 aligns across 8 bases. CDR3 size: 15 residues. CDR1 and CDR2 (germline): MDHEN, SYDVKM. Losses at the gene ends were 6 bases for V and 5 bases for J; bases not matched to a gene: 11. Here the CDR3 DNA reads TGTGCCAGCAGCCGGCCGTCAGGGGGCCGAACTGAAGCTTTCTTT. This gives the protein CASSRPSGGRTEAFF.

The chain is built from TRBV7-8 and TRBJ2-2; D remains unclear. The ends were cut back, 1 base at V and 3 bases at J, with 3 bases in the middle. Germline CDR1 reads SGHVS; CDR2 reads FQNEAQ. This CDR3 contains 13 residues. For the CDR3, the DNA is TGTGCCAGCAGCTTAGTGTACACCGGGGAGCTGTTTTTT. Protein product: CASSLVYTGELFF.

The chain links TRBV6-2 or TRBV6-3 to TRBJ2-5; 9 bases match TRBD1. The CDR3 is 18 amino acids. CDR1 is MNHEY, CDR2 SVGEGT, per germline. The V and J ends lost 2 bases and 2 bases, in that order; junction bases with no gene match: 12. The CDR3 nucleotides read TGTGCCAGCAGTTACCACGCTTTCCGGGACAGGGATCAAGAGACCCAGTACTTC. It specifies CASSYHAFRDRDQETQYF.

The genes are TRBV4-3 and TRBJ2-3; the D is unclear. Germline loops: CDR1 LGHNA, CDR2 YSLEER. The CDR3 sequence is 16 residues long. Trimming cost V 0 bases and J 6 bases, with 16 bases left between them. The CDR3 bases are TGCGCCAGCAGCCAAGATACGGCCGGCATTGGGGATACGCAGTATTTT. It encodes CASSQDTAGIGDTQYF.

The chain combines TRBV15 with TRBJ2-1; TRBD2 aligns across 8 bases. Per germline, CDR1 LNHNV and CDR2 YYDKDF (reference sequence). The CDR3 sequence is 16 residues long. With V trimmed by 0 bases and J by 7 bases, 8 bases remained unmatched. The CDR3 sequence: CATSRDRGGRGNEQFF. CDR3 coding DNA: TGTGCCACCAGCAGAGATCGGGGGGGCCGGGGGAATGAGCAGTTCTTC.

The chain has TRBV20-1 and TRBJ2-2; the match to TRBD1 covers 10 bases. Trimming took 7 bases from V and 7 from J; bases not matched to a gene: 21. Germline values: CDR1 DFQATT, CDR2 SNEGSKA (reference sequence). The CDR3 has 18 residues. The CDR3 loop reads CSVPNPSGQGGRFGELFF. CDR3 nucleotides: TGCAGTGTCCCAAACCCTAGTGGACAGGGGGGGAGATTCGGGGAGCTGTTTTTT.

This CDR3 reads CASSLTAGGFDTQYF. The DNA for the CDR3 is TGTGCCAGCAGCTTGACGGCGGGGGGGTTCGATACGCAGTATTTT. The chain recombines TRBV11-1 with TRBJ2-3, with 9 bases fitting TRBD2. The CDR3 sequence is 15 residues long. V shed 3 bases and J 6 bases; nucleotides not matched to a gene: 7. Germline V gene sequence: CDR1 SGHAT, CDR2 FQDESV (reference sequence).

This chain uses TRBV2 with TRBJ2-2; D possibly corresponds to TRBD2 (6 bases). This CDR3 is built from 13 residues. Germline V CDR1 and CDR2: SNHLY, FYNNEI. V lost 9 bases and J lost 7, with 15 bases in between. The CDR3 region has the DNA TGTGCCAGGGAGGGACCCGGGAGCGGGGAGCTGTTTTTT. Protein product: CAREGPGSGELFF. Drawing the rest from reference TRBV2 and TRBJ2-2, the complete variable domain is EPEVTQTPSHQVTQMGQEVILRCVPISNHLYFYWYRQILGQKVEFLVSFYNNEISEKSEIFDDQFSVERPDGSNFTLKIRSTKLEDSAMYFCAREGPGSGELFFGEGSRLTVL.

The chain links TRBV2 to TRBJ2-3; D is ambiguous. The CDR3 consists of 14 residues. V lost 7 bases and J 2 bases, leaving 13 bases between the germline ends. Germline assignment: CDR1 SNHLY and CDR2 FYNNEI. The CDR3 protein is CASIGRRYTDTQYF. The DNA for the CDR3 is TGTGCCAGCATCGGTCGACGATACACAGATACGCAGTATTTT.

This CDR3 is CSARPRGRNQPQHF. CDR3 nucleotides: TGCAGTGCTCGTCCCCGGGGGCGTAATCAGCCCCAGCATTTT. The V gene is TRBV20-1, the J gene TRBJ1-5, with a weak D call TRBD1 (6 bases). The CDR3 extends over 14 amino acids. V was pared by 5 bases and J by 4 bases, with 15 bases between. CDR1 and CDR2 from the germline V gene are DFQATT and SNEGSKA (reference sequence).

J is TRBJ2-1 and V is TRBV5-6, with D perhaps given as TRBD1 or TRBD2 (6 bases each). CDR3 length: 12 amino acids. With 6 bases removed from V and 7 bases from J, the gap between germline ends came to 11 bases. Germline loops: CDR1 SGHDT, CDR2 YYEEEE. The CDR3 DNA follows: TGTGCCAGCACCTTAGGGGGGAATGAGCAGTTCTTC. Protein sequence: CASTLGGNEQFF. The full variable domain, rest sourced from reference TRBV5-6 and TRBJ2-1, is DAGVTQSPTHLIKTRGQQVTLRCSPKSGHDTVSWYQQALGQGPQFIFQYYEEEERQRGNFPDRFSGHQFPNYSSELNVNALLLGDSALYLCASTLGGNEQFFGPGTRLTVL.

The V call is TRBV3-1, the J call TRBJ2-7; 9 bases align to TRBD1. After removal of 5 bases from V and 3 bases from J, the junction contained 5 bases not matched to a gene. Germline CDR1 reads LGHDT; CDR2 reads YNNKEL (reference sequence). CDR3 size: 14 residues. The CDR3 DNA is TGTGCCAGCAGCGCTGGGACAGGGAACTACGAGCAGTACTTC. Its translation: CASSAGTGNYEQYF.

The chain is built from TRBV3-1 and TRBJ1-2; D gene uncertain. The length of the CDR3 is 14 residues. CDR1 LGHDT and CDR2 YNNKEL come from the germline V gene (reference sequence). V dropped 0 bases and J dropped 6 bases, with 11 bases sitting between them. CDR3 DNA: TGTGCCAGCAGCCAAGACGGACGCAGAAATGGCTACACCTTC. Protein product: CASSQDGRRNGYTF. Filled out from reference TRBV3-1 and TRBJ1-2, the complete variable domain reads DTAVSQTPKYLVTQMGNDKSIKCEQNLGHDTMYWYKQDSKKFLKIMFSYNNKELIINETVPNRFSPKSPDKAHLNLHINSLELGDSAVYFCASSQDGRRNGYTFGSGTRLTVV.

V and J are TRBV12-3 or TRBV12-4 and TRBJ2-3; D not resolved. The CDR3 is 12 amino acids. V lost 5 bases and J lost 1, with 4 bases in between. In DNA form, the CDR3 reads TGTGCCAGCAGTACGGGCACAGATACGCAGTATTTT. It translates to CASSTGTDTQYF.

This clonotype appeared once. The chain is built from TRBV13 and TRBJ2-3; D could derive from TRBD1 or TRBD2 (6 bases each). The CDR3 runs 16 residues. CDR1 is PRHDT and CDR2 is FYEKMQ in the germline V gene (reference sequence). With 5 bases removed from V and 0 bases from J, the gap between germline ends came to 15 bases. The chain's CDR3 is CASSPLGGSSTDTQYF. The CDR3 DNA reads TGTGCCAGCAGCCCCTTAGGGGGGAGTAGCACAGATACGCAGTATTTT.